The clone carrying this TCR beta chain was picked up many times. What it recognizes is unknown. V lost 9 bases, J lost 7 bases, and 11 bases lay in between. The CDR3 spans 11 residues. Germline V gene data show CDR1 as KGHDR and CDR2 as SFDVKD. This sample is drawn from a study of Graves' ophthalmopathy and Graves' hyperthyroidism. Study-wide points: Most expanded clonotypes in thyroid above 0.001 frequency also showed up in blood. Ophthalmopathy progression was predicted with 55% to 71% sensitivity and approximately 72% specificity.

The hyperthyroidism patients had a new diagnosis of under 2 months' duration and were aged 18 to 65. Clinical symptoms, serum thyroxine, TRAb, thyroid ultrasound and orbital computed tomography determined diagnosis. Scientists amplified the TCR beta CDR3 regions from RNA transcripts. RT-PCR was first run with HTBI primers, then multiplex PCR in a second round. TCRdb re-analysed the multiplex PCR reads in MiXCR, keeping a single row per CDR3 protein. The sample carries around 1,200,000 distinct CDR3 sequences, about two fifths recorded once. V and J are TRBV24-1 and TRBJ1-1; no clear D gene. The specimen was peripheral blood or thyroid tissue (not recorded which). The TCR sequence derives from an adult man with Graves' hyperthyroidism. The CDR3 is CATSGGNEAFF. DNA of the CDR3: TGTGCCACCTCGGGTGGTAATGAAGCTTTCTTT.